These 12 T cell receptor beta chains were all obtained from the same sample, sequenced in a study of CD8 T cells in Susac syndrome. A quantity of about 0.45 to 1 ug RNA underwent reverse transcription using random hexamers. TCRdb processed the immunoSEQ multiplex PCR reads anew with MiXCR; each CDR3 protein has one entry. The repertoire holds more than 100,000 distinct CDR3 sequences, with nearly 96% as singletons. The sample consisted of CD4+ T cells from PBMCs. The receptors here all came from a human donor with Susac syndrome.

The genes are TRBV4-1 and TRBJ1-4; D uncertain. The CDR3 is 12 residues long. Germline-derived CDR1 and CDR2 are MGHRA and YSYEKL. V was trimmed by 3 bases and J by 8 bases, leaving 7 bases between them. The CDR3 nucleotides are TGCGCCAGCAGCCAGTTGTTCGAAAAACTGTTTTTT. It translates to CASSQLFEKLFF.

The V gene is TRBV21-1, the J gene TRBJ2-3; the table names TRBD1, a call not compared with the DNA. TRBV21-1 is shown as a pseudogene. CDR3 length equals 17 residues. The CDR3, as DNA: TGTGCCAGCAGCAAAGCCACCACGGGGCACCGCACAGATACGCAGTATTTT. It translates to CASSKATTGHRTDTQYF.

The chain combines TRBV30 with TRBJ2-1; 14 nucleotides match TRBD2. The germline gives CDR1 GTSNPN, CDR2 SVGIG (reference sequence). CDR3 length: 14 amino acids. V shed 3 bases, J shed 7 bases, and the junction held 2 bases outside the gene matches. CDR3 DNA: TGTGCCTGGAGGGGACTAGCGGGAGTTAATGAGCAGTTCTTC. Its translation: CAWRGLAGVNEQFF.

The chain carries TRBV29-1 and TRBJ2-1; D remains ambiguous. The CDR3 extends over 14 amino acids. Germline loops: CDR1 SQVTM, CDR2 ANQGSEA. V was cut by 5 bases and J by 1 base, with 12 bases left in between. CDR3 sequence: CSVSQPSSYNEQFF. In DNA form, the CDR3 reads TGCAGCGTTTCACAGCCCTCTTCCTACAATGAGCAGTTCTTC.

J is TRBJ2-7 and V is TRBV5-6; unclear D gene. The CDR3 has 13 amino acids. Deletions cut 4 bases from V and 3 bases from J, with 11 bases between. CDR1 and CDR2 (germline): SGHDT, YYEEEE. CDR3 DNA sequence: TGTGCCAGCAGCGCGACAACGTTCTACGAGCAGTACTTC. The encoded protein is CASSATTFYEQYF.

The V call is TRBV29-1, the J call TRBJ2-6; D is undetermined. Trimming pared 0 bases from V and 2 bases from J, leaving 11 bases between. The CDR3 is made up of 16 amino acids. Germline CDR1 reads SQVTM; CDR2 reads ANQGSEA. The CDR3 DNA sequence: TGCAGCGTTGAAGACAGGTTCAAGGCTGGGGCCAACGTCCTGACTTTC. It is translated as CSVEDRFKAGANVLTF.

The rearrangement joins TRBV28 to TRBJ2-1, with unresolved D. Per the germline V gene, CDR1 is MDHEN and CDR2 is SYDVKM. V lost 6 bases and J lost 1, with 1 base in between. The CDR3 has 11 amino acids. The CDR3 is CASRSYNEQFF. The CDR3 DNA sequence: TGTGCCAGCAGGTCCTACAATGAGCAGTTCTTC.

CDR3 in amino acids: CSAPGQGNTDTQYF. DNA of the CDR3: TGCAGTGCTCCGGGACAGGGAAACACAGATACGCAGTATTTT. V gene TRBV20-1 combines with J gene TRBJ2-3; TRBD1 agrees at 9 bases. CDR1 and CDR2 (germline): DFQATT, SNEGSKA (reference sequence). The CDR3 consists of 14 residues. Trimming removed 5 bases from V and 2 bases from J; junction bases left unmatched: 5.

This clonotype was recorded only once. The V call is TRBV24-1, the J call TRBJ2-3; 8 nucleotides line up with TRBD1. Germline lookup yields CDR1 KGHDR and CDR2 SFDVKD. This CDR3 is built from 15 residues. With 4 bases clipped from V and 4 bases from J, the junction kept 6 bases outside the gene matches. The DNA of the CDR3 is TGTGCCACCAGTGACCCAGGGGGCAAGCCAGATACGCAGTATTTT. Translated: CATSDPGGKPDTQYF.

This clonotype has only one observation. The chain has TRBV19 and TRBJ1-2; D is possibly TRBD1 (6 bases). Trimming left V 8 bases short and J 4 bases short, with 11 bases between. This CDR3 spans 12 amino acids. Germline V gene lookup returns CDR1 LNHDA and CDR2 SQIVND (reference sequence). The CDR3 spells CASSDSSYGYTF. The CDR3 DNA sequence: TGTGCCAGTTCGGACAGTTCCTATGGCTACACCTTC.

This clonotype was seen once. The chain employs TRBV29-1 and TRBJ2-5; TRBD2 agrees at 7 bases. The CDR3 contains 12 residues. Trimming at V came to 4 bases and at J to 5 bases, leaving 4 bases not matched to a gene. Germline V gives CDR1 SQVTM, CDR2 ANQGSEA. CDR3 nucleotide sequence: TGCAGCGTTGCTAGACTAGCTGAGACCCAGTACTTC. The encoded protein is CSVARLAETQYF. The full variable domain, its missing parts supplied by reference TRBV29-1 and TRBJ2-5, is SAVISQKPSRDICQRGTSLTIQCQVDSQVTMMFWYRQQPGQSLTLIATANQGSEATYESGFVIDKFPISRPNLTFSTLTVSNMSPEDSSIYLCSVARLAETQYFGPGTRLLVL.

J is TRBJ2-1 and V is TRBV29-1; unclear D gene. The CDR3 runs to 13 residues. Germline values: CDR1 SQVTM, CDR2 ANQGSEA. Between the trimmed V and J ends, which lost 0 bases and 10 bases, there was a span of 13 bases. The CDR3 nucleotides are TGCAGCGTTGAAGATTCCCTGCACTTGGAGCAGTTCTTC. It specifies CSVEDSLHLEQFF.